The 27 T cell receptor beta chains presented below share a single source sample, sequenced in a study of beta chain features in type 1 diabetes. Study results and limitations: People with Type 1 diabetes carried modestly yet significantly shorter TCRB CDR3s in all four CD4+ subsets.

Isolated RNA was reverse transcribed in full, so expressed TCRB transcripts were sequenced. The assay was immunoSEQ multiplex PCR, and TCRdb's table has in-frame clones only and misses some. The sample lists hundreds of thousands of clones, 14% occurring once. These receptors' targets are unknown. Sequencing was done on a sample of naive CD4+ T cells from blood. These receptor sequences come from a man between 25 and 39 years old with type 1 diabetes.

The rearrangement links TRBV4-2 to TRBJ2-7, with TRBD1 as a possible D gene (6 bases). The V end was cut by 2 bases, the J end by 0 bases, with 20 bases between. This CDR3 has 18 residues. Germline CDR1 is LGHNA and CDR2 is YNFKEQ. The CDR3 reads CASSQRQESPPYSYEQYF. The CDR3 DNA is TGTGCCAGCAGCCAACGACAGGAGTCCCCCCCTTACTCCTACGAGCAGTACTTC.

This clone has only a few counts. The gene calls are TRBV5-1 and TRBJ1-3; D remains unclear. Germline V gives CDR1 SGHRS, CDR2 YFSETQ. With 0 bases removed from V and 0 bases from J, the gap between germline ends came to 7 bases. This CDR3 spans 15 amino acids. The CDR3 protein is CASSLVHASGNTIYF. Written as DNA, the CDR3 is TGCGCCAGCAGCTTGGTACACGCCTCTGGAAACACCATATATTTT.

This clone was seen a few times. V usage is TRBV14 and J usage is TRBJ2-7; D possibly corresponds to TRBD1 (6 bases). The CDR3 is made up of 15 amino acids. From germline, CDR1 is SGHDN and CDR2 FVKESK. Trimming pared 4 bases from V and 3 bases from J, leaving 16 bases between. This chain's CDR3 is CASSRPGHNVYEQYF. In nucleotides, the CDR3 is TGTGCCAGCAGCCGACCGGGACACAACGTCTACGAGCAGTACTTC. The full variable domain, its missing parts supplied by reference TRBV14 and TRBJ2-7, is EAGVTQFPSHSVIEKGQTVTLRCDPISGHDNLYWYRRVMGKEIKFLLHFVKESKQDESGMPNNRFLAERTGGTYSTLKVQPAELEDSGVYFCASSRPGHNVYEQYFGPGTRLTVT.

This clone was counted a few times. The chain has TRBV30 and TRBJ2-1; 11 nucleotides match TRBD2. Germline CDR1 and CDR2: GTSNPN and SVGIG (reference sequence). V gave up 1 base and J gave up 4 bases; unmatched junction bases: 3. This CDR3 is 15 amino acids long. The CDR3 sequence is CAWSEGLAEYNEQFF. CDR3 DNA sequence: TGTGCCTGGAGTGAGGGACTAGCGGAATACAATGAGCAGTTCTTC.

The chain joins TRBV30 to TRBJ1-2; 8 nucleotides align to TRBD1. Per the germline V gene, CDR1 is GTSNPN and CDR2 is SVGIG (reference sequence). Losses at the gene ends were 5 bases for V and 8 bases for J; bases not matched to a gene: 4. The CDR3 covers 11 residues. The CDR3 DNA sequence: TGTGCCTGGTCGACAGGGGTCGGCTACACCTTC. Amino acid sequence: CAWSTGVGYTF.

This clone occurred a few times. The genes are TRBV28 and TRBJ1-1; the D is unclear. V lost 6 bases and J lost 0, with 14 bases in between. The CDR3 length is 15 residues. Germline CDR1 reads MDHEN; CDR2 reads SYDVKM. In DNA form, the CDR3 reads TGTGCCAGCAGGAGCGCGGGCCGGCTGAACACTGAAGCTTTCTTT. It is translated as CASRSAGRLNTEAFF. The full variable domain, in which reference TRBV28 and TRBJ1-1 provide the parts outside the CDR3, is DVKVTQSSRYLVKRTGEKVFLECVQDMDHENMFWYRQDPGLGLRLIYFSYDVKMKEKGDIPEGYSVSREKKERFSLILESASTNQTSMYLCASRSAGRLNTEAFFGQGTRLTVV.

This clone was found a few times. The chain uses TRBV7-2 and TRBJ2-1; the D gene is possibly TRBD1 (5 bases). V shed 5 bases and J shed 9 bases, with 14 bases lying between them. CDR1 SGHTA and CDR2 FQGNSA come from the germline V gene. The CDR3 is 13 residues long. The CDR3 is CASSVSGYGEQFF. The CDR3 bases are TGTGCCAGCAGCGTATCAGGGTACGGTGAGCAGTTCTTC.

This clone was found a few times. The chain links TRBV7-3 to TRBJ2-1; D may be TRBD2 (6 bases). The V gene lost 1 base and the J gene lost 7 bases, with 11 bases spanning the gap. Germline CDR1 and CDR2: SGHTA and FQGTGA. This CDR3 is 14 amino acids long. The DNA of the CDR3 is TGTGCCAGCAGCTTAAGAACTAGCACAAATGAGCAGTTCTTC. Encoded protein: CASSLRTSTNEQFF.

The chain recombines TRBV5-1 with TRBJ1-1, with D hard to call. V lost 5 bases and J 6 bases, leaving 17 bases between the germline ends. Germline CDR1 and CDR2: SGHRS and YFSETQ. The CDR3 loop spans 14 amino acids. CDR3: CASRMSSGSPEAFF. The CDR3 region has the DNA TGCGCCAGCAGAATGTCGTCGGGGTCACCTGAAGCTTTCTTT. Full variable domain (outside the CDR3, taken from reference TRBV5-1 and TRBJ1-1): KAGVTQTPRYLIKTRGQQVTLSCSPISGHRSVSWYQQTPGQGLQFLFEYFSETQRNKGNFPGRFSGRQFSNSRSEMNVSTLELGDSALYLCASRMSSGSPEAFFGQGTRLTVV.

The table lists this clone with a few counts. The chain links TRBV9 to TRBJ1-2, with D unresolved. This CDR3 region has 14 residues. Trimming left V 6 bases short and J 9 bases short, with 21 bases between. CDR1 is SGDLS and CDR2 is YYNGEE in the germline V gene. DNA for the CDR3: TGTGCCAGCACCTATCTACCCTTGTCTGATAGCTACACCTTC. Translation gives CASTYLPLSDSYTF.

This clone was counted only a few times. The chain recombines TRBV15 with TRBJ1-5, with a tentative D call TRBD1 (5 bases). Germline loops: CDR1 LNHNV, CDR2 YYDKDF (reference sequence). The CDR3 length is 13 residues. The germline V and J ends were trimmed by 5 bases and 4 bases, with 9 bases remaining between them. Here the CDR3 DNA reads TGTGCCACCAGCTTCAGGGCGAATCAGCCCCAGCATTTT. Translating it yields CATSFRANQPQHF.

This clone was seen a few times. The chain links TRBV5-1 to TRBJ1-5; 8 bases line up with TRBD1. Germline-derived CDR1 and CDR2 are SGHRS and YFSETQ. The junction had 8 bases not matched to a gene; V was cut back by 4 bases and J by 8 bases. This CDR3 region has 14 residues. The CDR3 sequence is CASSPGQGGEPQHF. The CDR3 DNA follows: TGCGCCAGCAGCCCAGGACAGGGCGGGGAGCCCCAGCATTTT. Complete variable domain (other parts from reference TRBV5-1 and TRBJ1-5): KAGVTQTPRYLIKTRGQQVTLSCSPISGHRSVSWYQQTPGQGLQFLFEYFSETQRNKGNFPGRFSGRQFSNSRSEMNVSTLELGDSALYLCASSPGQGGEPQHFGDGTRLSIL.

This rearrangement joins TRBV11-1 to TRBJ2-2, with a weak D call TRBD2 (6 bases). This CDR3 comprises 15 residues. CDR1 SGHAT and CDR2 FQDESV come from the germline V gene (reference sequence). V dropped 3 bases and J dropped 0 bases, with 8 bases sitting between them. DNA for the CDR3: TGTGCCAGCAGCTTTGGGACTCCGAACACCGGGGAGCTGTTTTTT. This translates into CASSFGTPNTGELFF.

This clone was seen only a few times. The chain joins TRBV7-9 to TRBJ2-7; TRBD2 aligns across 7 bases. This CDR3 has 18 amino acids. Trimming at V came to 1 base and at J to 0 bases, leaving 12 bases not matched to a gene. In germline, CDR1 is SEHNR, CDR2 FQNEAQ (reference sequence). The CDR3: CASSLDELAGVNSYEQYF. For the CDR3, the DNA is TGTGCCAGCAGCTTAGATGAGCTGGCGGGAGTGAACTCCTACGAGCAGTACTTC.

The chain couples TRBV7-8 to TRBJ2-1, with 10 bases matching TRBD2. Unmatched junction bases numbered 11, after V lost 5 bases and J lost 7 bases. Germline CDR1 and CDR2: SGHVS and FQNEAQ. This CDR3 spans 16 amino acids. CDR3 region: CASSPSTSGTWNEQFF. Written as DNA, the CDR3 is TGTGCCAGCAGCCCATCTACTAGCGGGACCTGGAATGAGCAGTTCTTC. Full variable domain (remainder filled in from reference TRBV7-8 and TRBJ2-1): GAGVSQSPRYKVAKRGQDVALRCDPISGHVSLFWYQQALGQGPEFLTYFQNEAQLDKSGLPSDRFFAERPEGSVSTLKIQRTQQEDSAVYLCASSPSTSGTWNEQFFGPGTRLTVL.

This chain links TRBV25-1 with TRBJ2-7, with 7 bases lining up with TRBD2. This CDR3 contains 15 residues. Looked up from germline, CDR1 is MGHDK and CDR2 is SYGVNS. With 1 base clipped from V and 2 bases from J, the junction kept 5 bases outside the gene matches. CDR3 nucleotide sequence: TGTGCCAGCAGTGAATCGGGAGGACGGACCTACGAGCAGTACTTC. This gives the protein CASSESGGRTYEQYF.

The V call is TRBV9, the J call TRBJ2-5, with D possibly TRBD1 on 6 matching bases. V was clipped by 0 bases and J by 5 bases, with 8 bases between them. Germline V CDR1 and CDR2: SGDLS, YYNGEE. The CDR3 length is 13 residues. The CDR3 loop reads CASSVDRVETQYF. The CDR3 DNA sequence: TGTGCCAGCAGCGTAGACAGGGTTGAGACCCAGTACTTC.

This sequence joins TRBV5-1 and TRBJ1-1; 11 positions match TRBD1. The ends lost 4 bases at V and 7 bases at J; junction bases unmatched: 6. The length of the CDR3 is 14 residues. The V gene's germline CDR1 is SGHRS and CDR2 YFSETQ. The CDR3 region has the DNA TGCGCCAGCAGCCTCGGGACAGGGGGGTATGAAGCTTTCTTT. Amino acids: CASSLGTGGYEAFF.

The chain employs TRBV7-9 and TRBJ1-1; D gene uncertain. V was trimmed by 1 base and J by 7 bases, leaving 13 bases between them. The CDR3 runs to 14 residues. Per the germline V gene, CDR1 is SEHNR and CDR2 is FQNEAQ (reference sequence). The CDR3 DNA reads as TGTGCCAGCAGCTTAGGGAATCAGGCGAATGAAGCTTTCTTT. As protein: CASSLGNQANEAFF. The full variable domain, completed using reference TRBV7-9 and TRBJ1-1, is DTGVSQNPRHKITKRGQNVTFRCDPISEHNRLYWYRQTLGQGPEFLTYFQNEAQLEKSRLLSDRFSAERPKGSFSTLEIQRTEQGDSAMYLCASSLGNQANEAFFGQGTRLTVV.

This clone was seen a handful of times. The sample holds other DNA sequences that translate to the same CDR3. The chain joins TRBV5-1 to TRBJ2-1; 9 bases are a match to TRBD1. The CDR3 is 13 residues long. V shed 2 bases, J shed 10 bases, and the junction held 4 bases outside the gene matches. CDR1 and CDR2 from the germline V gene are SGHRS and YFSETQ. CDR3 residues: CASSFGTGNEQFF. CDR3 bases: TGCGCCAGCAGCTTCGGGACAGGGAACGAGCAGTTCTTC.

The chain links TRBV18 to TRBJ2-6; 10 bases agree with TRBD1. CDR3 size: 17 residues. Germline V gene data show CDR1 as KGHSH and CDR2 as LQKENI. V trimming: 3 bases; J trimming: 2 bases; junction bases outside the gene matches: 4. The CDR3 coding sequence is TGTGCCAGCTCACCGACAGGGGGCGCAGCTGGGGCCAACGTCCTGACTTTC. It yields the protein CASSPTGGAAGANVLTF. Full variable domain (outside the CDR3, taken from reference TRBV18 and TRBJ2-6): NAGVMQNPRHLVRRRGQEARLRCSPMKGHSHVYWYRQLPEEGLKFMVYLQKENIIDESGMPKERFSAEFPKEGPSILRIQQVVRGDSAAYFCASSPTGGAAGANVLTFGAGSRLTVL.

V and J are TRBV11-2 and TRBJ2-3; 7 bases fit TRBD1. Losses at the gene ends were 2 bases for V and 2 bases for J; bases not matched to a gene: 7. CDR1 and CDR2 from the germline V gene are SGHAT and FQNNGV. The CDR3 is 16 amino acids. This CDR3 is CASSLLTGVYTDTQYF. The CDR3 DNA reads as TGTGCCAGCAGCTTACTTACAGGGGTTTACACAGATACGCAGTATTTT.

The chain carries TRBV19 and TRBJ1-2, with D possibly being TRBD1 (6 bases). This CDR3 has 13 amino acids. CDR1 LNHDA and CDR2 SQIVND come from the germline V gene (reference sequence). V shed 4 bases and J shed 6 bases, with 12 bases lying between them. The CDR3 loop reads CASSKRTADGYTF. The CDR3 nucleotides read TGTGCCAGTAGTAAAAGGACAGCGGATGGCTACACCTTC.

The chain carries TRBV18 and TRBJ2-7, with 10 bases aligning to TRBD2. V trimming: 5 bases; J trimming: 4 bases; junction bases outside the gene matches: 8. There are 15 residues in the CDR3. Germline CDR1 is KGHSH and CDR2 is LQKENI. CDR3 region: CASSAASGSGYEQYF. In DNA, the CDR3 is TGTGCCAGCTCAGCCGCTAGCGGGAGTGGATACGAGCAGTACTTC. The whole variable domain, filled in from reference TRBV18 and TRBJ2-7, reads NAGVMQNPRHLVRRRGQEARLRCSPMKGHSHVYWYRQLPEEGLKFMVYLQKENIIDESGMPKERFSAEFPKEGPSILRIQQVVRGDSAAYFCASSAASGSGYEQYFGPGTRLTVT.

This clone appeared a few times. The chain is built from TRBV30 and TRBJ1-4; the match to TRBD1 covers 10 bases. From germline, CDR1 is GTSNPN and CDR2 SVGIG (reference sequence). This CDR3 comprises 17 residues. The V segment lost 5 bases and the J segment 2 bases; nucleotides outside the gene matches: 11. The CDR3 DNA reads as TGTGCCTGGGACAGGGGGCGCACGGCTTTGACTAATGAAAAACTGTTTTTT. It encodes CAWDRGRTALTNEKLFF. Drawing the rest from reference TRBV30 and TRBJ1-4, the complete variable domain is SQTIHQWPATLVQPVGSPLSLECTVEGTSNPNLYWYRQAAGRGLQLLFYSVGIGQISSEVPQNLSASRPQDRQFILSSKKLLLSDSGFYLCAWDRGRTALTNEKLFFGSGTQLSVL.

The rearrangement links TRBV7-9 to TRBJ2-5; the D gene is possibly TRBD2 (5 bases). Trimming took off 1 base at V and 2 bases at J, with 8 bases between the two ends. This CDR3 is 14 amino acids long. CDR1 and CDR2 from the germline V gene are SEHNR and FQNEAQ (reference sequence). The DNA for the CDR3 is TGTGCCAGCAGCTTAGGGACGGGGCAAGAGACCCAGTACTTC. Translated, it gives CASSLGTGQETQYF.

The CDR3: CASYLPRGYGYTF. The CDR3, as DNA: TGTGCCAGCTATCTTCCGAGGGGGTATGGCTACACCTTC. The rearrangement joins TRBV28 to TRBJ1-2, with D possibly matching TRBD1 (6 bases). V was trimmed by 8 bases and J by 5 bases, leaving 15 bases between them. Per the germline V gene, CDR1 is MDHEN and CDR2 is SYDVKM. The CDR3 is made up of 13 amino acids.